This T cell receptor (beta chain) derives from a study of cytomegalovirus exposure and HLA in healthy donors. In the PCR, 60 Vbeta and 13 Jbeta primers were used. Using immunoSEQ multiplex PCR, the repertoire was profiled, and TCRdb retains in-frame clones only, with some absent. This sample has 80,000 to 95,000 clones, with 60% to 80% found just once. This CDR3 is built from 14 residues. Germline CDR1 is SGHRS and CDR2 is YFSETQ. V trimming: 5 bases; J trimming: 8 bases; junction bases outside the gene matches: 8. V and J are TRBV5-1 and TRBJ1-4, with 8 nucleotides matching TRBD1. The sequence derives from a female donor in good health and CMV-seronegative. The sequencing sample was made of PBMCs. In nucleotides, the CDR3 is TGCGCCAGCAGACTACAGGGGGGGAGAGAAAAACTGTTTTTT. Translated, it gives CASRLQGGREKLFF.